This T cell receptor (beta chain) originates from a study of CD8+ T cells in alopecia areata. cDNA serving as the sequencing template came from extracted, reverse transcribed RNA. Repertoires were generated with immunoSEQ multiplex PCR, while TCRdb's copy carries only in-frame clones and drops some. The table has about 110,000 clones, 55% to 75% seen once. The sample holds a few counts of this clone. This clonotype was obtained from a human donor in good health. The sequenced sample was CD8+ T cells sorted from blood.

The CDR3 reads CASSLAGGVNQPQHF. CDR3 DNA sequence: TGCGCCAGCAGCTTGGCCGGTGGGGTTAATCAGCCCCAGCATTTT. The gene calls are TRBV5-1 and TRBJ1-5; no clear D gene. Trimming cost V 0 bases and J 4 bases, with 11 bases left between them. Germline CDR1 SGHRS, CDR2 YFSETQ. The CDR3 covers 15 residues.